This TCR beta chain was retrieved from a study of blood T cell repertoires in COVID-19. Sequencing was performed with immunoSEQ multiplex PCR; in TCRdb, only in-frame clones are kept and a portion is missing. The sample holds some 50,000 clones, approximately 90% seen once. The CDR3 has 16 amino acids. The V end was cut by 0 bases, the J end by 5 bases, with 16 bases between. Germline CDR1 SGHTA, CDR2 FQGNSA. This clone was counted only a few times. The source of this sequence is a man aged 55-75 years with acute or convalescent COVID-19. J is TRBJ1-1 and V is TRBV7-2; D gene unclear. The specimen was peripheral blood. The CDR3 sequence is CASSLAVGSTGTEAFF. The CDR3 DNA sequence: TGTGCCAGCAGCTTAGCGGTTGGCTCGACGGGGACTGAAGCTTTCTTT.